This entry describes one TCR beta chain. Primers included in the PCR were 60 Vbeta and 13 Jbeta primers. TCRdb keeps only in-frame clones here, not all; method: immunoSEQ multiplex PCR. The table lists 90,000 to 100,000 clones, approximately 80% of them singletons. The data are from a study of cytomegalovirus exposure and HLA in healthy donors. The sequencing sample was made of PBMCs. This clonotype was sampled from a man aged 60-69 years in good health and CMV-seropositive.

The CDR3 loop reads CASSGTTGQEEQYF. In DNA, the CDR3 is TGCGCCAGCAGCGGAACGACAGGGCAAGAGGAGCAGTACTTC. J is TRBJ2-7 and V is TRBV5-1, with 7 bases lining up with TRBD1. After removal of 4 bases from V and 7 bases from J, the junction contained 11 bases not matched to a gene. CDR1 and CDR2 from the germline V gene are SGHRS and YFSETQ. The CDR3 sequence is 14 residues long.